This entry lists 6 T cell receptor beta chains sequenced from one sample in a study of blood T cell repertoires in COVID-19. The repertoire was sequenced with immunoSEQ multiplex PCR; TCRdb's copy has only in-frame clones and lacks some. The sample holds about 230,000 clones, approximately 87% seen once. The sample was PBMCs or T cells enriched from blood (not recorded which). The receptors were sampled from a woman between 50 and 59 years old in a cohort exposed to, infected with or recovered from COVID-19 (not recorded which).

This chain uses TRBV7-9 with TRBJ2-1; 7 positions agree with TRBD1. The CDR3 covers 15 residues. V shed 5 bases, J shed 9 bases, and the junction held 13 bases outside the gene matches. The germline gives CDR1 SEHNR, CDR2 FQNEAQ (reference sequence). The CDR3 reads CASSPFRDSWGEQFF. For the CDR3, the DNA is TGTGCCAGCAGCCCATTTCGGGACAGCTGGGGTGAGCAGTTCTTC.

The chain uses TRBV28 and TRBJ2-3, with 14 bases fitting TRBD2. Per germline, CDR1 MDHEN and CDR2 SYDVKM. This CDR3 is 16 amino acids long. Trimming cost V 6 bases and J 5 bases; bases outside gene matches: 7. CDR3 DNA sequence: TGTGCCAGCAGCCGCAGACTAGCGGGGGGGTTAGATACGCAGTATTTT. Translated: CASSRRLAGGLDTQYF.

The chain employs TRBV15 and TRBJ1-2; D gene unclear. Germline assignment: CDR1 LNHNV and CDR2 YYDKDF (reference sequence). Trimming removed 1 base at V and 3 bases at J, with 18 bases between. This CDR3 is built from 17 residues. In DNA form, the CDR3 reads TGTGCCACCAGCAGAGTTCTCTCAGGTGTAATGGACTATGGCTACACCTTC. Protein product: CATSRVLSGVMDYGYTF.

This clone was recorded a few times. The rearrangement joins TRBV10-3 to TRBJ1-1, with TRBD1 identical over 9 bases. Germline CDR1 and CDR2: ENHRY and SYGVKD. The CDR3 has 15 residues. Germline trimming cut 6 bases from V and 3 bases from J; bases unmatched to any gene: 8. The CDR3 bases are TGTGCCATCAGCCTGACGGGACAGGGCGACACTGAAGCTTTCTTT. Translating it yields CAISLTGQGDTEAFF.

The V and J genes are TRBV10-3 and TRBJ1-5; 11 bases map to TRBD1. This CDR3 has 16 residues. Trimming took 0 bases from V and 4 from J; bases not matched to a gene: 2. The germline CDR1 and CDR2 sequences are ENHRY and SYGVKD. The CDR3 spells CAISESGDRGNQPQHF. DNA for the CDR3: TGTGCCATCAGTGAGTCGGGGGACAGGGGGAATCAGCCCCAGCATTTT.

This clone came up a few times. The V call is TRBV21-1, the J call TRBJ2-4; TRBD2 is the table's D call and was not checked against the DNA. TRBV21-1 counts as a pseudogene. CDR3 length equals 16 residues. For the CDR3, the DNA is TGTGCCAGCAGCAAAAGGTGCCGGGGTTACAAAAACATTCAGTACTTC. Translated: CASSKRCRGYKNIQYF.